Shown below are 5 T cell receptor beta chains from a single sample sequenced in a study of blood T cells in healthy people across ages. PCR was performed a second time for about 7 to 12 cycles using a sample-barcoded 5' primer and a J-beta primer mix. TCRdb re-derived calls from the 5' RACE reads in MiXCR, one entry per CDR3 protein. The sample has around 990,000 distinct CDR3 sequences, less than 25% seen once. This sample also belongs to another study, concerning T cells of mothers and their children.

The sequencing input was blood. The receptors were gathered from a girl aged 2-15 years in good health.

This clonotype was observed a handful of times. The gene calls are TRBV18 and TRBJ2-7; D is undetermined. CDR1 and CDR2 (germline): KGHSH, LQKENI. This CDR3 is 15 amino acids long. The V end was cut by 3 bases, the J end by 6 bases, with 18 bases between. The CDR3 here is CASSPGEATMGEQYF. The DNA for the CDR3 is TGTGCCAGCTCACCCGGAGAGGCAACAATGGGCGAGCAGTACTTC.

The rearrangement joins TRBV7-9 to TRBJ2-1, with D unclear. Germline assignment: CDR1 SEHNR and CDR2 FQNEAQ (reference sequence). CDR3 size: 13 residues. The V end lost 5 bases, the J end lost 4 bases, and 9 bases lay between the germline ends. The CDR3 region has the DNA TGTGCCAGCAGCCCCGAGACTTACAATGAGCAGTTCTTC. This sequence encodes CASSPETYNEQFF.

The chain uses TRBV9 and TRBJ2-7, with 9 nucleotides matching TRBD1. The end of the DNA is better explained by TRBJ2-1, so the J call may be wrong. Germline values: CDR1 SGDLS, CDR2 YYNGEE. This CDR3 contains 16 residues. CDR3 nucleotides: TGTGCCAGCAGCGGCCCAAACAGGGGGCCGGACAATGAGCAGTTCTTC. Translation gives CASSGPNRGPDNEQFF.

In nucleotides, the CDR3 is TGCAGTGCTAGAGATCAGCGGGGGAGCTACACCTTC. It codes for CSARDQRGSYTF. The chain employs TRBV20-1 and TRBJ1-2; D is possibly TRBD1 (5 bases). The length of the CDR3 is 12 residues. Germline values: CDR1 DFQATT, CDR2 SNEGSKA (reference sequence). V gave up 0 bases and J gave up 9 bases, with 11 bases separating them.

The chain employs TRBV7-2 and TRBJ2-1; 9 bases match TRBD1. Germline V gives CDR1 SGHTA, CDR2 FQGNSA. V was pared by 6 bases and J by 7 bases, with 10 bases of the junction left unmatched. This CDR3 spans 15 amino acids. CDR3 protein: CASRIQGQGSNEQFF. CDR3 sequence (DNA): TGTGCCAGCAGGATTCAGGGACAGGGATCTAATGAGCAGTTCTTC.